This T cell receptor beta chain was captured in a study of patients and donors after allogeneic stem cell transplantation. A single record per CDR3 protein comes from TCRdb applying MiXCR to the RT-PCR reads. Among about 110,000 distinct CDR3 sequences listed, 35% to 45% were seen once. This CDR3 is built from 14 residues. V lost 3 bases and J 1 base, leaving 8 bases between the germline ends. Germline loops: CDR1 SGHTA, CDR2 FQGNSA. This receptor was taken from a human donor who was either an allogeneic HSCT recipient or a stem cell or donor lymphocyte infusion donor (not recorded which). It is not recorded whose cells these are; they may come from a transplant donor. The sequenced sample was blood, either unsorted or a sorted T cell fraction (not recorded which). The chain employs TRBV7-2 and TRBJ2-3, with D maybe TRBD2 (5 bases). CDR3 sequence: CASSFDSGTDTQYF. DNA of the CDR3: TGTGCCAGCAGCTTTGATAGCGGCACAGATACGCAGTATTTT.